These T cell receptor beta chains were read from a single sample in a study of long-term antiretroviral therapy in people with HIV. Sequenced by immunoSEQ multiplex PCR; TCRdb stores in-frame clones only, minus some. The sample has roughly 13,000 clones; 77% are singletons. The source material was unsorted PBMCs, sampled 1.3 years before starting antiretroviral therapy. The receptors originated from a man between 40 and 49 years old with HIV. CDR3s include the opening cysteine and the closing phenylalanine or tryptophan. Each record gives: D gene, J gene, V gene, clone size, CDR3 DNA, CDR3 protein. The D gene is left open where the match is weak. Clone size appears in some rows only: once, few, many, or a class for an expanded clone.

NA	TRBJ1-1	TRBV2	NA	TGTGCCACCTTGCCGGGGTATTCTGGAGCTTTCTTT	CATLPGYSGAFF
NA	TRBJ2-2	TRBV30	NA	TGTGCCTGGAGCCACATAAACACCGGGGAGCTGTTTTTT	CAWSHINTGELFF
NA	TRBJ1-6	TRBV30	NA	TGTGCCTGGAGGGCAGGGAACAATTCACCCCTCCACTTT	CAWRAGNNSPLHF
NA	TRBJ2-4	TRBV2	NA	TGTGCCAGCACCCGGGGACTAGCCAAAAACATTCAGTACTTC	CASTRGLAKNIQYF
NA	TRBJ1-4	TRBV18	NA	TGTGCCAGCTCACGGCCGGGACCGAGGGATAATGAAAAACTGTTTTTT	CASSRPGPRDNEKLFF
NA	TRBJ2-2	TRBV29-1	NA	TGCAGCGCAACCGGGGTCAACACCGGGGAGCTGTTTTTT	CSATGVNTGELFF
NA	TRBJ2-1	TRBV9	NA	TGTGCCAGCAGCGTAGGGGGCAACCTCTACAATGAGCAGTTCTTC	CASSVGGNLYNEQFF
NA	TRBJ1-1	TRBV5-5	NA	TGTGCCAGCAGCTTGGGGGACACTGAAGCTTTCTTT	CASSLGDTEAFF
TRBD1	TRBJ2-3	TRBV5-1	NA	TGCGCCAGCAGCCCCGAGACAGGGGTTCAAGATACGCAGTATTTT	CASSPETGVQDTQYF
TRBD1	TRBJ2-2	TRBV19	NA	TGTGCCAGTAGTATAGTAACAGGGGTCGACACCGGGGAGCTGTTTTTT	CASSIVTGVDTGELFF
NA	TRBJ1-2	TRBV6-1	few	TGTGCCAGCATGTGGGAGGGTGGCCTATATGGCTACACCTTC	CASMWEGGLYGYTF
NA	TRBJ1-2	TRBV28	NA	TGTGCCAGCAGCTGGGGAGGGGAATACTATGGCTACACCTTC	CASSWGGEYYGYTF
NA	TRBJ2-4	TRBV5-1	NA	TGCGCCAGCAGCTTGGGAAGGGCCGGAAACATTCAGTACTTC	CASSLGRAGNIQYF
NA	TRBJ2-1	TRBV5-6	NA	TGTGCCAGCAGCCGCTTAGACACCTTCTCCTACAATGAGCAGTTCTTC	CASSRLDTFSYNEQFF
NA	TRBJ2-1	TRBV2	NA	TGTGCCAGCAGTGAGTACAATGAGCAGTTCTTC	CASSEYNEQFF
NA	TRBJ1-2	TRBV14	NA	TGTGCCAGCAGCCAAGGGGTAAATCTGGCGAATGGCTACACCTTC	CASSQGVNLANGYTF
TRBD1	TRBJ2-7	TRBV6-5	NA	TGTGCCAGCAGGTACTACAGGGGCGGAACCTACGAGCAGTACTTC	CASRYYRGGTYEQYF
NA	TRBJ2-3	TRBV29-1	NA	TGCAGCGTCCAAGGTCATAAGGGGGTCACAGATACGCAGTATTTT	CSVQGHKGVTDTQYF
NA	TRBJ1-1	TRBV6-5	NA	TGTGTCAGCACTCTGAACACTGAAGCTTTCTTT	CVSTLNTEAFF
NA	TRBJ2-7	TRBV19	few	TGTGCCACCGGACTGGCCTACGAGCAGTACTTC	CATGLAYEQYF
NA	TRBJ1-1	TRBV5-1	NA	TGCGCCAGCAGCCTAGGGACGACGACTGAAGCTTTCTTT	CASSLGTTTEAFF
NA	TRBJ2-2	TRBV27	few	TGTGCCAGCAGGCGAGGGGAGGCCGGGGAGCTGTTTTTT	CASRRGEAGELFF
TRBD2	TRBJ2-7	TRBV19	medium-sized	TGTGCCAGTAGTATAAGCGGGGGGTCCCCCTACGAGCAGTACTTC	CASSISGGSPYEQYF
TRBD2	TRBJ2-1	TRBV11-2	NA	TGTGCCAGCAGCGGTAGCGGGGGGGCTAACAATGAGCAGTTCTTC	CASSGSGGANNEQFF
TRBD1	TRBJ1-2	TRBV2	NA	TGTGCCAGCAGGGTCTCAGGGGGAAAATCCTATGGCTACACCTTC	CASRVSGGKSYGYTF
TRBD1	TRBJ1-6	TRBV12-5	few	TGTGCTAGTGGTTTGGGCGAGGACAGGGGTGGGACACCCCTCCACTTT	CASGLGEDRGGTPLHF
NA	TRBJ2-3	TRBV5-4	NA	TGTGCCAGCAGCTTAGGTCTCGGCGGGAACACAGATACGCAGTATTTT	CASSLGLGGNTDTQYF
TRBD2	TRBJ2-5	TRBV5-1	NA	TGCGCCAGCAGCTTGGAGGCCGGACTAGGGGAGGAGACCCAGTACTTC	CASSLEAGLGEETQYF
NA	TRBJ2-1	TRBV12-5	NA	TGTGCTAGTGGTTTGGCCCTGCCATCTTCCAATGAGCAGTTCTTC	CASGLALPSSNEQFF
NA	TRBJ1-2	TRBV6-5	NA	TGTGCCAGCAGTTACACGGGGGGAGATGATGGCTACACCTTC	CASSYTGGDDGYTF
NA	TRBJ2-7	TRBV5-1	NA	TGCGCCAGCAGTATCGGCGGACTCGAGCAGTACTTC	CASSIGGLEQYF
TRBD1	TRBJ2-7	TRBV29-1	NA	TGCAGCGTTCCGGGACAGTCGAAAGAGCAGTACTTC	CSVPGQSKEQYF
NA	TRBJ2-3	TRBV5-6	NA	TGTGCCAGCAGCTTGGCCTTGCGATCCTCAGATACGCAGTATTTT	CASSLALRSSDTQYF
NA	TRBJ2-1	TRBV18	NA	TGTGCCAGCTCTCGGGACAAGGCCTACAATGAGCAGTTCTTC	CASSRDKAYNEQFF
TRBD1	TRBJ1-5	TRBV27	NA	TGTGCCAGCAGTTTATCGAGAGGACAGGGGGAGCAGCCCCAGCATTTT	CASSLSRGQGEQPQHF
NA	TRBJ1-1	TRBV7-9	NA	TGTGCCAGCAGCCCACCTCGGCACACTGAAGCTTTCTTT	CASSPPRHTEAFF
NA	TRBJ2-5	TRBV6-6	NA	TGTGCCAGCAGTTACTCGAACCAACAGGGTATGGAGACCCAGTACTTC	CASSYSNQQGMETQYF
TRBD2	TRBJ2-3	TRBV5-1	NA	TGCGCCACCCGCGTCGGGGAGGGAAAAACAGATACGCAGTATTTT	CATRVGEGKTDTQYF
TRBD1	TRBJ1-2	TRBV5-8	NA	TGTGCCAGCAGCCCTGGACGGGACAGGGTACGTGATGGCTACACCTTC	CASSPGRDRVRDGYTF
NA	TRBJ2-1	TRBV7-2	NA	TGTGCCAGCAGCTTAAAGTTGGCGCTTGAGCAGTTCTTC	CASSLKLALEQFF
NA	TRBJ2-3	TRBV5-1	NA	TGCGCCAGCAGCTTGGGCGGACTACCCCTCACAGATACGCAGTATTTT	CASSLGGLPLTDTQYF
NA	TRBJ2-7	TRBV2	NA	TGTGCCAGCATCCTCTACTACGAGCAGTACTTC	CASILYYEQYF
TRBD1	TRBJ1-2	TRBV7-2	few	TGTGCCAGCAGCTACCCGGACAGGGCGGCGGGGGGCTACACCTTC	CASSYPDRAAGGYTF
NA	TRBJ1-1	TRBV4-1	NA	TGCGCCAGCAGCCAAGTCGGACGGCGGGGGGCTGAAGCTTTCTTT	CASSQVGRRGAEAFF
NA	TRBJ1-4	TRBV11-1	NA	TGTGCCAGCAGCCCTTCGCGACCCGGGGGTGAAAAACTGTTTTTT	CASSPSRPGGEKLFF
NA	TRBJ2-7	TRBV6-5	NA	TGTGCCAGCAGTTACTCGAGTCTCAACTGGGAGCAGTACTTC	CASSYSSLNWEQYF
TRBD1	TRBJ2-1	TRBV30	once	TGTGCCTGGAGTTCTCTCCGGGACAGGGGGCGCGGTGAGCAGTTCTTC	CAWSSLRDRGRGEQFF
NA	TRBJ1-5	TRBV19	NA	TGTGCCAGTAGTTATCGGGTGGGAAATAGCAATCAGCCCCAGCATTTT	CASSYRVGNSNQPQHF
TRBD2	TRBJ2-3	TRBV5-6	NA	TGTGCCAGCAGCTTGACTAGCGGGGGGGCTAGCACAGATACGCAGTATTTT	CASSLTSGGASTDTQYF
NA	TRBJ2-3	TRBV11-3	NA	TGTGCCAGCAGCCTCCCAGCGGGTCAATCCACAGATACGCAGTATTTT	CASSLPAGQSTDTQYF
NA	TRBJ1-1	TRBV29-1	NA	TGCAGCTTCATCGGGGCAGGCCGGGTCAACACTGAAGCTTTCTTT	CSFIGAGRVNTEAFF
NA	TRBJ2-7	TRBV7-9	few	TGTGCCAGCAGCTTAGCGGGACAATACGAGCAGTACTTC	CASSLAGQYEQYF
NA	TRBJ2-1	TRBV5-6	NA	TGTGCCAGCAGCTTGGGAGTTAGGGATTACAATGAGCAGTTCTTC	CASSLGVRDYNEQFF
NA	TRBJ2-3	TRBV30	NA	TGTGCCTGCTCCGGCCTAAAGGCGGATACGCAGTATTTT	CACSGLKADTQYF